Below, 28 T cell receptor beta chains from the same sample are listed, as sequenced in a study of post-analysis software for immune sequencing data. The study, taken as a whole, reports: Five or six TRBV segments were significantly more frequent in patients than in controls. TRBV5-6, TRBV5-1 and TRBV20-1 were among these segments.

Unique molecular identifiers were carried by the TCR beta cDNA libraries. TCRdb independently ran MiXCR on the PCR reads; one entry per CDR3 protein. The sample holds approximately 660,000 distinct CDR3 sequences, 55% to 70% seen once. Their antigens remain unidentified. Sequencing used blood. The receptors stem from a girl aged 2 to 10 with multiple sclerosis.

The DNA for the CDR3 is TGTGCCACCAGGGACAGGGGAGAGACCCAGTACTTC. Translated: CATRDRGETQYF. The chain has TRBV15 and TRBJ2-5; TRBD1 matches at 9 bases. Germline V gene lookup returns CDR1 LNHNV and CDR2 YYDKDF (reference sequence). V gave up 6 bases and J gave up 4 bases; unmatched junction bases: 0. The CDR3 loop spans 12 amino acids.

This rearrangement joins TRBV29-1 to TRBJ2-3, with 9 nucleotides matching TRBD2. The V segment lost 3 bases and the J segment 3 bases; nucleotides outside the gene matches: 4. The germline V gene has CDR1 SQVTM and CDR2 ANQGSEA. This CDR3 spans 14 amino acids. The DNA of the CDR3 is TGCAGCGTTGATCAGCGGGGGGCAACAGATACGCAGTATTTT. Translation: CSVDQRGATDTQYF.

V and J are TRBV20-1 and TRBJ2-7; no definite D call. This CDR3 comprises 13 residues. V was clipped by 3 bases and J by 3 bases, with 12 bases between them. In germline, CDR1 is DFQATT, CDR2 SNEGSKA (reference sequence). The CDR3 DNA follows: TGCAGTGCTAGTGGGCCCTCCTACTACGAGCAGTACTTC. Its translation is CSASGPSYYEQYF.

The chain couples TRBV12-3 or TRBV12-4 to TRBJ2-1; weak D call: TRBD1 (6 bases). Trimming took off 3 bases at V and 5 bases at J, with 14 bases between the two ends. CDR3 length: 15 residues. The CDR3 DNA sequence: TGTGCCAGCAGTTTCATGGGGACATCGAACAATGAGCAGTTCTTC. It translates to CASSFMGTSNNEQFF.

The chain uses TRBV7-6 and TRBJ2-1; no clear D. Trimming removed 4 bases from V and 10 bases from J, with 5 bases in between. CDR1 SGHVS and CDR2 FNYEAQ come from the germline V gene. The CDR3 runs to 10 residues. CDR3 nucleotide sequence: TGTGCCAGCAGCTCCGCGGAGCAGTTCTTC. It codes for CASSSAEQFF.

The V and J genes are TRBV12-3 or TRBV12-4 and TRBJ2-7; D is undetermined. CDR3 length: 13 amino acids. The V and J ends lost 3 bases and 2 bases respectively, with 8 bases between them. Here the CDR3 reads CASSFQFAYEQYF. DNA of the CDR3: TGTGCCAGCAGTTTTCAGTTTGCCTACGAGCAGTACTTC.

The chain carries TRBV7-8 and TRBJ1-2, with 7 bases matching TRBD1. Per the germline V gene, CDR1 is SGHVS and CDR2 is FQNEAQ. There are 15 residues in the CDR3. V trimming: 1 base; J trimming: 2 bases; junction bases outside the gene matches: 4. The CDR3 loop is CASSLGDSWNYGYTF. CDR3 DNA: TGTGCCAGCAGCTTAGGGGACAGCTGGAACTATGGCTACACCTTC.

The chain uses TRBV29-1 and TRBJ2-5, with TRBD2 matching over 9 bases. With V trimmed by 5 bases and J by 5 bases, 9 bases remained unmatched. Germline CDR1 reads SQVTM; CDR2 reads ANQGSEA. The CDR3 length is 14 residues. CDR3 sequence: CSVKAGGKRETQYF. CDR3 DNA sequence: TGCAGCGTTAAAGCGGGGGGCAAGAGGGAGACCCAGTACTTC.

This clonotype has only a few counts. The chain is built from TRBV7-2 and TRBJ2-3; 13 bases line up with TRBD2. The CDR3 is made up of 18 amino acids. With V trimmed by 4 bases and J by 0 bases, 7 bases remained unmatched. Germline loops: CDR1 SGHTA, CDR2 FQGNSA. The CDR3 is CASSSTSGGITSTDTQYF. The CDR3 DNA reads as TGTGCCAGCAGCTCGACTAGCGGGGGGATAACTAGCACAGATACGCAGTATTTT.

J is TRBJ2-5 and V is TRBV7-2; TRBD1 is a possible D gene (7 bases). CDR3 length equals 16 residues. The V gene lost 4 bases and the J gene lost 2 bases, with 17 bases spanning the gap. CDR1 is SGHTA, CDR2 FQGNSA, per germline. CDR3 DNA sequence: TGTGCCAGCAGCTATCAGGGGGGATCTATTCAAGAGACCCAGTACTTC. This sequence encodes CASSYQGGSIQETQYF.

CDR3 nucleotides: TGTGCCAGCAGCGTAGACGGCGGAGTCAGCTCCTACAATGAGCAGTTCTTC. Amino acids: CASSVDGGVSSYNEQFF. This chain uses TRBV9 with TRBJ2-1; D uncertain. Germline CDR1 is SGDLS and CDR2 is YYNGEE. This CDR3 spans 17 amino acids. Trimming removed 0 bases at V and 0 bases at J, with 13 bases between.

This chain joins TRBV25-1 and TRBJ2-7, with D unclear. V was trimmed by 3 bases and J by 0 bases, leaving 9 bases between them. CDR1 is MGHDK and CDR2 is SYGVNS in the germline V gene. The CDR3 extends over 14 amino acids. CDR3 amino acids: CASSDSINSYEQYF. The CDR3 DNA sequence: TGTGCCAGCAGTGATTCAATCAACTCCTACGAGCAGTACTTC.

The V and J genes are TRBV29-1 and TRBJ2-3; TRBD2 matches at 7 bases. The germline CDR1 and CDR2 sequences are SQVTM and ANQGSEA. V shed 2 bases and J 1 base; nucleotides not matched to a gene: 6. This CDR3 comprises 15 residues. CDR3 in DNA: TGCAGCGTTGAATACAGTACTAGCGGCACAGATACGCAGTATTTT. It is translated as CSVEYSTSGTDTQYF.

This clonotype has just a few counts. The chain employs TRBV12-3 or TRBV12-4 and TRBJ2-5; D possibly uses TRBD1 or TRBD2 (5 bases each). The CDR3 loop spans 14 amino acids. V lost 6 bases and J lost 1, with 12 bases in between. In DNA, the CDR3 is TGTGCCAGCAGGCTGGGACCCTCCCAAGAGACCCAGTACTTC. It yields the protein CASRLGPSQETQYF.

The CDR3 DNA reads TGTGCCTGGACCCTCGCTAGCCTCTCCTACGAGCAGTACTTC. Translated: CAWTLASLSYEQYF. The V and J genes are TRBV30 and TRBJ2-7; D is possibly TRBD2 (5 bases). Trimming took off 4 bases at V and 0 bases at J, with 13 bases between the two ends. CDR1 and CDR2 from the germline V gene are GTSNPN and SVGIG (reference sequence). The CDR3 consists of 14 residues.

This chain uses TRBV20-1 with TRBJ2-7, with TRBD2 as a possible D gene (6 bases). This CDR3 is built from 15 residues. Trimming cost V 0 bases and J 2 bases, with 14 bases left between them. The germline V gene has CDR1 DFQATT and CDR2 SNEGSKA (reference sequence). The CDR3 DNA sequence: TGCAGTGCTAGAGACGGGACTCCCCCCCCCTACGAGCAGTACTTC. It codes for CSARDGTPPPYEQYF.

The chain combines TRBV12-3 or TRBV12-4 with TRBJ2-5; a possible D gene is TRBD1 (6 bases). This CDR3 is built from 13 residues. Deletions cut 2 bases from V and 5 bases from J, with 9 bases between. CDR3 sequence (DNA): TGTGCCAGCAGTTTACTACAGGGCGAGACCCAGTACTTC. Encoded protein: CASSLLQGETQYF.

The chain employs TRBV6-2 or TRBV6-3 and TRBJ1-2; 7 bases line up with TRBD1. Germline trimming cut 0 bases from V and 4 bases from J; bases unmatched to any gene: 14. This CDR3 has 18 residues. Germline V lookup: CDR1 MNHEY, CDR2 SVGEGT. The DNA for the CDR3 is TGTGCCAGCAGTTACTCGAGGTACCGGGACAGCCCATTCTATGGCTACACCTTC. Translating gives CASSYSRYRDSPFYGYTF.

The rearrangement uses TRBV20-1 and TRBJ1-2; no clear D gene. In germline, CDR1 is DFQATT, CDR2 SNEGSKA (reference sequence). V was shortened by 4 bases and J by 3 bases, with 12 bases between the two germline ends. CDR3 length: 13 residues. In DNA, the CDR3 is TGCAGTGCTACTGCGCCAAAAGACTATGGCTACACCTTC. The encoded protein is CSATAPKDYGYTF.

A few counts support this clonotype. The chain links TRBV6-5 to TRBJ2-1, with 10 bases matching TRBD2. The trim removed 2 bases at V and 4 bases at J, leaving 14 bases unmatched. The CDR3 extends over 19 amino acids. Germline V lookup: CDR1 MNHEY, CDR2 SVGAGI. For the CDR3, the DNA is TGTGCCAGCAGTTACCCCCACGGGGTAGCGGGGGGCAATTACAATGAGCAGTTCTTC. This encodes CASSYPHGVAGGNYNEQFF.

This clonotype was detected only a few times. This chain uses TRBV7-2 with TRBJ2-3; no clear D. Trimming removed 5 bases at V and 1 base at J, with 10 bases between. The CDR3 is 14 amino acids. CDR1 SGHTA and CDR2 FQGNSA come from the germline V gene. The CDR3 loop is CASSPGHGTDTQYF. CDR3 bases: TGTGCCAGCAGCCCCGGGCATGGCACAGATACGCAGTATTTT.

This clonotype was picked up a small number of times. The CDR3 region is CSVRLSGTYEQYF. CDR3 coding DNA: TGCAGCGTACGTCTTAGCGGGACCTACGAGCAGTACTTC. This sequence joins TRBV29-1 and TRBJ2-7; the match to TRBD2 covers 8 bases. There are 13 residues in the CDR3. V shed 6 bases and J 2 bases; nucleotides not matched to a gene: 6. In germline, CDR1 is SQVTM, CDR2 ANQGSEA.

CDR3: CASSQGTVDSPLHF. The CDR3 nucleotides are TGCGCCAGCAGCCAAGGGACAGTAGATTCACCCCTCCACTTT. This sequence joins TRBV4-3 and TRBJ1-6, with D possibly matching TRBD1 (6 bases). Per germline, CDR1 LGHNA and CDR2 YSLEER. The CDR3 sequence is 14 residues long. V was clipped by 1 base and J by 8 bases, with 9 bases between them.

The CDR3 protein is CASSQRFAESSGNTIYF. DNA for the CDR3: TGCGCCAGCAGCCAGAGGTTCGCCGAGAGCTCTGGAAACACCATATATTTT. The J gene is TRBJ1-3, the V gene TRBV4-3; D unclear. The germline gives CDR1 LGHNA, CDR2 YSLEER. Deletions cut 3 bases from V and 0 bases from J, with 15 bases between. This CDR3 has 17 amino acids.

The chain joins TRBV25-1 to TRBJ2-1; 8 bases are a match to TRBD2. J lost 4 bases, V lost 4 bases, and 9 bases had no gene match. Germline V gene sequence: CDR1 MGHDK, CDR2 SYGVNS. The CDR3 totals 16 residues. The CDR3 sequence is CASSAITGTRYNEQFF. CDR3 DNA sequence: TGTGCCAGCAGTGCGATTACCGGGACTAGATACAATGAGCAGTTCTTC. The whole variable domain, remainder taken from reference TRBV25-1 and TRBJ2-1, is EADIYQTPRYLVIGTGKKITLECSQTMGHDKMYWYQQDPGMELHLIHYSYGVNSTEKGDLSSESTVSRIRTEHFPLTLESARPSHTSQYLCASSAITGTRYNEQFFGPGTRLTVL.

The V gene is TRBV6-5, the J gene TRBJ1-2; D not resolved. Per the germline V gene, CDR1 is MNHEY and CDR2 is SVGAGI. V was trimmed by 6 bases and J by 2 bases, leaving 16 bases between them. The CDR3 has 15 amino acids. CDR3 sequence: CASSPGRSRNYGYTF. The CDR3 nucleotides are TGTGCCAGCAGCCCAGGACGGAGTCGCAACTATGGCTACACCTTC.

The chain uses TRBV18 and TRBJ2-7, with D tentatively TRBD1 (5 bases). The ends were cut back, 4 bases at V and 4 bases at J, with 11 bases in the middle. This CDR3 contains 13 residues. From germline, CDR1 is KGHSH and CDR2 LQKENI. The CDR3 here is CASSQTDSYEQYF. Here the CDR3 DNA reads TGTGCCAGCTCACAAACCGACAGTTACGAGCAGTACTTC.

V is TRBV6-5 and J is TRBJ1-1; D uncertain. This CDR3 has 12 residues. Germline V gene lookup returns CDR1 MNHEY and CDR2 SVGAGI. Trimming took 2 bases from V and 5 from J, leaving 6 bases between them. The CDR3 loop reads CASSYGETEAFF. CDR3 DNA sequence: TGTGCCAGCAGTTACGGTGAAACTGAAGCTTTCTTT.